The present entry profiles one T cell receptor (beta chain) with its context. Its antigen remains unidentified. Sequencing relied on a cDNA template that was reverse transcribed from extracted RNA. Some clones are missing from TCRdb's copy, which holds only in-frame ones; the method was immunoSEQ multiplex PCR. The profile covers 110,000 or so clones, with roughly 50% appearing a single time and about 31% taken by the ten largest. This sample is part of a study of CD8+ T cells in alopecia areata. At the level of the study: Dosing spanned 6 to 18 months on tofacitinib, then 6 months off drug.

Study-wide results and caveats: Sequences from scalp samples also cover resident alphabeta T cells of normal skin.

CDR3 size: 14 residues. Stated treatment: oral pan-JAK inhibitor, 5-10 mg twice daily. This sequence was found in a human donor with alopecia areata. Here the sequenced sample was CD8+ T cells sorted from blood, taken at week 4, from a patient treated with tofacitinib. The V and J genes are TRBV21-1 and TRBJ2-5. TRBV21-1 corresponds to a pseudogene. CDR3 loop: CASSKGTDQETQYF. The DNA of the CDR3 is TGTGCCAGCAGCAAAGGGACGGACCAAGAGACCCAGTACTTC.